The entry below gives a single T cell receptor beta chain sequence along with its context. Its specificity is unknown. Samples underwent the assay at deep level. Clones were read by immunoSEQ multiplex PCR, and TCRdb kept only the in-frame ones, dropping some. The table lists over 1.5 million clones, approximately 98% of them singletons. The data are from a study of shared clonotypes between healthy human individuals. Points from the study as a whole: On the whole, naive subsets had larger estimated richness than memory subsets had. Donors were few, which limited the genetic and exposure-history diversity represented.

Germline values: CDR1 MDHEN, CDR2 SYDVKM. The CDR3 is 15 residues long. With V trimmed by 5 bases and J by 3 bases, 3 bases remained unmatched. Naive CD45RA+ and memory CD45RA-negative subsets were split from CD4+ cells. The receptor was derived from a man aged 25-45 years in good health. The chain links TRBV28 to TRBJ2-3, with 12 positions matching TRBD2. The sample was naive CD4+ T cells sorted from blood. Subset described: CD45RA+ positively selected. The CDR3 protein is CASSTSGRKTDTQYF. CDR3 bases: TGTGCCAGCAGTACTAGCGGGAGGAAGACAGATACGCAGTATTTT.